A single sample is the source of the 7 T cell receptor beta chains below, sequenced in a study of T cell responses to AZD1222 COVID-19 vaccine. Sequencing used immunoSEQ multiplex PCR; TCRdb keeps in-frame clones, though not all of them. This repertoire shows 150,000 to 200,000 clones, around 90% found once; its top ten account for around 4.4%. The sample consisted of peripheral blood, taken on day 0 of AZD1222 vaccination. These receptor sequences come from an adult in good health.

This chain uses TRBV7-8 with TRBJ2-7; 10 bases match TRBD2. The CDR3 is 14 residues long. Trimming cost V 2 bases and J 6 bases; bases outside gene matches: 4. CDR1 and CDR2 (germline): SGHVS, FQNEAQ. For the CDR3, the DNA is TGTGCCAGCAGCTTAAGCGGGAGGGCCTCCGAGCAGTACTTC. This sequence encodes CASSLSGRASEQYF.

The J gene is TRBJ2-5, the V gene TRBV4-1; D possibly corresponds to TRBD1 (5 bases). Between the trimmed V and J ends, which lost 5 bases and 9 bases, there was a span of 10 bases. The CDR3 contains 11 residues. The germline CDR1 and CDR2 sequences are MGHRA and YSYEKL. The CDR3 spells CASSILGAQYF. The CDR3 DNA is TGCGCCAGCAGCATCTTAGGGGCCCAGTACTTC.

The DNA of the CDR3 is TGTGCCAGCAGCTCAAGGGGGAACGAGCAGTACTTC. It codes for CASSSRGNEQYF. V usage is TRBV28 and J usage is TRBJ2-7, with D possibly being TRBD1 (6 bases). The CDR3 contains 12 residues. The V gene's germline CDR1 is MDHEN and CDR2 SYDVKM. V gave up 6 bases and J gave up 5 bases, with 11 bases separating them. Full variable domain (rest looked up from reference TRBV28 and TRBJ2-7): DVKVTQSSRYLVKRTGEKVFLECVQDMDHENMFWYRQDPGLGLRLIYFSYDVKMKEKGDIPEGYSVSREKKERFSLILESASTNQTSMYLCASSSRGNEQYFGPGTRLTVT.

The chain joins TRBV6-5 to TRBJ1-6; 10 positions agree with TRBD1. The J segment lost 9 bases and the V segment lost 6 bases, leaving 5 bases of the junction unmatched. In germline, CDR1 is MNHEY, CDR2 SVGAGI. The CDR3 sequence is 14 residues long. The CDR3 here is CASRTRDRGSPLHF. The CDR3 region has the DNA TGTGCCAGCAGAACCCGGGACAGGGGTTCACCCCTCCACTTT.

This clone has just a few counts. The chain employs TRBV5-1 and TRBJ1-4; maybe TRBD1 (5 bases). V was shortened by 0 bases and J by 7 bases, with 10 bases between the two germline ends. The CDR3 totals 14 residues. Germline V CDR1 and CDR2: SGHRS, YFSETQ. The DNA of the CDR3 is TGCGCCAGCAGCTTGGCTGGGAGGGGTGAAAAACTGTTTTTT. This translates into CASSLAGRGEKLFF.

The V gene is TRBV6-5, the J gene TRBJ2-7; unclear D gene. Germline V gene lookup returns CDR1 MNHEY and CDR2 SVGAGI. V was cut by 2 bases and J by 3 bases, with 8 bases left in between. The CDR3 totals 13 residues. DNA of the CDR3: TGTGCCAGCAGTTACCAACAGAGCTACGAGCAGTACTTC. The encoded protein is CASSYQQSYEQYF.

The chain is built from TRBV7-9 and TRBJ1-6; D unclear. The CDR3 contains 16 residues. Germline CDR1 SEHNR, CDR2 FQNEAQ (reference sequence). V lost 2 bases and J lost 8, with 16 bases in between. CDR3 sequence: CASSLFPPAIDSPLHF. The CDR3 coding sequence is TGTGCCAGCAGCTTATTCCCCCCAGCAATAGATTCACCCCTCCACTTT.